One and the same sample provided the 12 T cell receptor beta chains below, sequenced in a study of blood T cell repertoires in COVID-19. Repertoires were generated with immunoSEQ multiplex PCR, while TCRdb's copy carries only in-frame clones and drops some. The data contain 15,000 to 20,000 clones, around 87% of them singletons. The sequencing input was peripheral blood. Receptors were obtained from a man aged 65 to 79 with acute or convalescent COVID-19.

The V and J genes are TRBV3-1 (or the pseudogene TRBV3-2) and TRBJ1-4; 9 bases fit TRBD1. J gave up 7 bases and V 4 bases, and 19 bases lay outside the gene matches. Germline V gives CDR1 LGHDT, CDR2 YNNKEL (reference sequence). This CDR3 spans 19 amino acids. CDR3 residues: CASSPPQGAPPVVCEKLFF. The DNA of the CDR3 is TGTGCCAGCAGCCCCCCACAGGGGGCTCCCCCGGTCGTGTGTGAAAAACTGTTTTTT.

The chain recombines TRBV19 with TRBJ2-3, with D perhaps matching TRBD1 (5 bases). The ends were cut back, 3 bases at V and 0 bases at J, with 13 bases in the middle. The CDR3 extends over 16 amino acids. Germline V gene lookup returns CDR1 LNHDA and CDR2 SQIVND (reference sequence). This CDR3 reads CASSIRTTWSTDTQYF. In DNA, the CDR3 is TGTGCCAGTAGTATCCGGACAACTTGGAGCACAGATACGCAGTATTTT.

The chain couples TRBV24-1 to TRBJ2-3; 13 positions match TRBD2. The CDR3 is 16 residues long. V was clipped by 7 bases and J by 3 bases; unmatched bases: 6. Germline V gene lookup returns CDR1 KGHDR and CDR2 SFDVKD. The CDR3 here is CATSALAGGDTDTQYF. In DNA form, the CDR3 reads TGTGCCACCAGCGCACTAGCGGGAGGGGATACAGATACGCAGTATTTT.

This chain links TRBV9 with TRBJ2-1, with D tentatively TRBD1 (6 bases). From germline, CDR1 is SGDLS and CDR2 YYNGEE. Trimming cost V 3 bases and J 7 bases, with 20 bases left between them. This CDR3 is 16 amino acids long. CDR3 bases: TGTGCCAGCAGCGATATTCTCAAGGGGGAGCGGAATGAGCAGTTCTTC. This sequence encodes CASSDILKGERNEQFF.

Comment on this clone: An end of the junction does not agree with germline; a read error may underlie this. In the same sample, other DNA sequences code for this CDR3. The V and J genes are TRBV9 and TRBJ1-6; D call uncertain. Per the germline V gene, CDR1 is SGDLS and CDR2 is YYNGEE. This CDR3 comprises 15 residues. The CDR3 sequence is CASSSGDSYNSPLHF. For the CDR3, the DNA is TGCGCCAGCAGCTCCGGAGATTCCTATAATTCACCCCTCCACTTT.

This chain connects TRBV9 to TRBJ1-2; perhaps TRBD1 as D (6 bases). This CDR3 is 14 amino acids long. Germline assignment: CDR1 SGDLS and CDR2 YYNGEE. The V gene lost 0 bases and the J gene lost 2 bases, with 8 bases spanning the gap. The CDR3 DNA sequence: TGTGCCAGCAGCGTAGGGGACAAGAACTATGGCTACACCTTC. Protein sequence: CASSVGDKNYGYTF.

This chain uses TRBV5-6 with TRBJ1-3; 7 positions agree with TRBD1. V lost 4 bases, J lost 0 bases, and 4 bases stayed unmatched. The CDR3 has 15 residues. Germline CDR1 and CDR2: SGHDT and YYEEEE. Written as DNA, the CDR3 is TGTGCCAGCAGCAGGGGACAGACCTCTGGAAACACCATATATTTT. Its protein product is CASSRGQTSGNTIYF.

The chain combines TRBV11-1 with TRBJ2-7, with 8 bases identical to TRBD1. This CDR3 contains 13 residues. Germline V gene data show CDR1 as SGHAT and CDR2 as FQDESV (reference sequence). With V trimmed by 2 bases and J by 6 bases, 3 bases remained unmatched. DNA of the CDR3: TGTGCCAGCAGCTTACAGGGGGCGGGCGAGCAGTACTTC. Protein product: CASSLQGAGEQYF.

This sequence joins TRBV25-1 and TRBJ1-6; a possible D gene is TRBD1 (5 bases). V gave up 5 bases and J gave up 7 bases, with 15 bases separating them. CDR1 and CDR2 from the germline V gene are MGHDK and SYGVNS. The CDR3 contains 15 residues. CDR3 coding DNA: TGTGCCAGCAGTAAAAAAGGGGTTGGGAATTCACCCCTCCACTTT. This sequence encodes CASSKKGVGNSPLHF.

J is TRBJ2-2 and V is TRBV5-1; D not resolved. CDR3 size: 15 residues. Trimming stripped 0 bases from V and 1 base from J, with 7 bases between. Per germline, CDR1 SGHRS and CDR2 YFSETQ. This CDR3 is CASSLDPVNTGELFF. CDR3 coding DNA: TGCGCCAGCAGCTTGGATCCCGTGAACACCGGGGAGCTGTTTTTT.

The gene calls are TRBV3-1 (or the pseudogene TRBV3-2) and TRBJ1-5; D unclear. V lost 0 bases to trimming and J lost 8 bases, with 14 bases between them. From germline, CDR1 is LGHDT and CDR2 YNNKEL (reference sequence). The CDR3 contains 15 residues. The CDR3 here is CASSQDSSPREPQHF. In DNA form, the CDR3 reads TGTGCCAGCAGCCAAGATTCGAGCCCACGGGAGCCCCAGCATTTT.

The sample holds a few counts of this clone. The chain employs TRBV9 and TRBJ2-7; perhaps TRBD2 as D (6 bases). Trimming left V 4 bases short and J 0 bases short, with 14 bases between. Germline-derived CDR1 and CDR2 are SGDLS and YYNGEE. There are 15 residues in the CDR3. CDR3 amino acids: CASSPTSSLSYEQYF. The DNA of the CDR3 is TGTGCCAGCAGCCCAACTAGCTCGCTCTCCTACGAGCAGTACTTC.